One and the same sample provided the 30 T cell receptor beta chains below, sequenced in a study of T cell responses to AZD1222 COVID-19 vaccine. Method: immunoSEQ multiplex PCR; TCRdb's copy keeps in-frame clones and lacks some. The sample records fewer than 150,000 clones, roughly 91% being singletons. The specimen was peripheral blood, collected 28 days after the second AZD1222 dose. The receptor source for this set is an adult who received the AZD1222 COVID-19 vaccine.

The genes are TRBV5-1 and TRBJ2-3; 10 bases fit TRBD2. The length of the CDR3 is 17 residues. The germline V gene encodes CDR1 SGHRS and CDR2 YFSETQ. V dropped 4 bases and J dropped 2; count of bases not matched to a gene: 10. The CDR3 DNA follows: TGCGCCAGCAGCCCGAGGGTAGCGGGGGGATACACAGATACGCAGTATTTT. It yields the protein CASSPRVAGGYTDTQYF.

The V call is TRBV6-5, the J call TRBJ2-3, with 7 bases fitting TRBD2. The ends lost 7 bases at V and 0 bases at J; junction bases unmatched: 7. The CDR3 runs 15 residues. Germline lookup yields CDR1 MNHEY and CDR2 SVGAGI. CDR3 in DNA: TGTGCCAGCACCATCAGAGCGGGGAGCACAGATACGCAGTATTTT. This sequence encodes CASTIRAGSTDTQYF.

V gene TRBV9 combines with J gene TRBJ1-1; unclear D gene. The CDR3 extends over 14 amino acids. Germline CDR1 SGDLS, CDR2 YYNGEE. V was clipped by 0 bases and J by 0 bases, with 6 bases between them. CDR3: CASSVAGVNTEAFF. The CDR3 nucleotides are TGTGCCAGCAGCGTAGCCGGGGTGAACACTGAAGCTTTCTTT. The whole variable domain, filled in from reference TRBV9 and TRBJ1-1, reads DSGVTQTPKHLITATGQRVTLRCSPRSGDLSVYWYQQSLDQGLQFLIQYYNGEERAKGNILERFSAQQFPDLHSELNLSSLELGDSALYFCASSVAGVNTEAFFGQGTRLTVV.

The chain couples TRBV3-1 (or the pseudogene TRBV3-2) to TRBJ1-1; TRBD1 might be the D (5 bases). V was shortened by 5 bases and J by 0 bases, with 25 bases between the two germline ends. The germline CDR1 and CDR2 sequences are LGHDT and YNNKEL (reference sequence). This CDR3 region has 19 residues. This chain's CDR3 is CASSSSSHRIGSMNTEAFF. The CDR3 nucleotides read TGTGCCAGCAGCTCAAGCTCACACAGGATCGGATCGATGAACACTGAAGCTTTCTTT.

This clone was counted between two and nine times. This chain uses TRBV11-2 with TRBJ1-1, with D unresolved. The CDR3 is 12 residues long. V gave up 4 bases and J gave up 8 bases, with 11 bases separating them. The germline CDR1 and CDR2 sequences are SGHAT and FQNNGV. CDR3 region: CASSYGGGEAFF. In nucleotides, the CDR3 is TGTGCCAGCAGCTACGGTGGAGGGGAAGCTTTCTTT.

V and J are TRBV4-2 and TRBJ2-2; D gene uncertain. The germline V gene has CDR1 LGHNA and CDR2 YNFKEQ. Deletions cut 4 bases from V and 6 bases from J, with 12 bases between. This CDR3 comprises 14 residues. CDR3 DNA: TGTGCCAGCAGCCCCCAGCTAGTGTCCGGGGAGCTGTTTTTT. Protein: CASSPQLVSGELFF.

The J gene is TRBJ2-7, the V gene TRBV5-1; TRBD1 matches 9 bases. The CDR3 extends over 17 amino acids. Germline loops: CDR1 SGHRS, CDR2 YFSETQ. V was clipped by 5 bases and J by 2 bases; unmatched bases: 14. The CDR3 coding sequence is TGCGCCAGCAGTCCATATCTACGACAGGGGGGAACCTACGAGCAGTACTTC. Translation gives CASSPYLRQGGTYEQYF.

The chain recombines TRBV5-1 with TRBJ1-1, with 10 nucleotides matching TRBD1. Trimming at V came to 2 bases and at J to 5 bases, leaving 12 bases not matched to a gene. CDR3 length: 17 amino acids. Germline assignment: CDR1 SGHRS and CDR2 YFSETQ. CDR3 sequence reads: CASSLQSRTGGRTEAFF. In nucleotides, the CDR3 is TGCGCCAGCAGCTTACAAAGCCGGACAGGGGGTCGGACTGAAGCTTTCTTT.

This clone was found once. The genes are TRBV4-1 and TRBJ1-1; 7 positions match TRBD1. Germline CDR1 is MGHRA and CDR2 is YSYEKL. The CDR3 runs 15 residues. Losses at the gene ends were 0 bases for V and 4 bases for J; bases not matched to a gene: 5. The CDR3 sequence is CASSQDEAGGTEAFF. The CDR3 DNA sequence: TGCGCCAGCAGCCAAGATGAGGCAGGGGGCACTGAAGCTTTCTTT.

This clone was recorded once. The CDR3 sequence: CASSPYRGGYGYTF. The CDR3 nucleotides read TGTGCCAGCAGTCCATACAGGGGAGGCTATGGCTACACCTTC. This sequence joins TRBV27 and TRBJ1-2, with 7 bases that match TRBD1. The CDR3 is 14 amino acids. V trimming: 5 bases; J trimming: 4 bases; junction bases outside the gene matches: 7. Germline CDR1 reads MNHEY; CDR2 reads SMNVEV (reference sequence).

The chain combines TRBV13 with TRBJ2-3; TRBD2 agrees at 12 bases. V dropped 4 bases and J dropped 2; count of bases not matched to a gene: 4. Germline V gene lookup returns CDR1 PRHDT and CDR2 FYEKMQ (reference sequence). The CDR3 contains 16 residues. The CDR3 sequence is CASSSWTSGVTDTQYF. The CDR3 coding sequence is TGTGCCAGCAGCTCTTGGACTAGCGGGGTCACAGATACGCAGTATTTT.

Here the CDR3 reads CASSVNSVGEGYTF. CDR3 bases: TGTGCCAGCAGCGTTAATTCGGTGGGAGAAGGCTACACCTTC. The J gene is TRBJ1-2, the V gene TRBV9; D gene uncertain. Germline V gives CDR1 SGDLS, CDR2 YYNGEE. Between the trimmed V and J ends, which lost 2 bases and 8 bases, there was a span of 16 bases. The CDR3 runs 14 residues.

The chain uses TRBV2 and TRBJ2-3; D is tentatively TRBD1 or TRBD2 (9 bases each). The CDR3 length is 21 residues. Trimming shortened V by 6 bases and J by 3 bases, and 34 bases separated the two germline ends. Germline CDR1 SNHLY, CDR2 FYNNEI. CDR3: CASSVQWDRASSGAGTDTQYF. CDR3 DNA sequence: TGTGCCAGCAGCGTCCAATGGGACAGGGCCTCTAGCGGGGCTGGGACAGATACGCAGTATTTT.

The V call is TRBV30, the J call TRBJ1-1; no firm D call. V lost 1 base, J lost 0 bases, and 6 bases lay in between. This CDR3 region has 13 residues. Germline assignment: CDR1 GTSNPN and CDR2 SVGIG (reference sequence). The CDR3 protein is CAWSDRVNTEAFF. CDR3 in DNA: TGTGCCTGGAGTGATAGGGTGAACACTGAAGCTTTCTTT.

The chain is built from TRBV2 and TRBJ2-1; 14 bases agree with TRBD2. J gave up 0 bases and V 4 bases, and 2 bases lay outside the gene matches. There are 17 residues in the CDR3. Germline values: CDR1 SNHLY, CDR2 FYNNEI. CDR3 in DNA: TGTGCCAGCAGTGGGACTAGCGGGGGGAGCTCCTACAATGAGCAGTTCTTC. Protein sequence: CASSGTSGGSSYNEQFF.

The gene calls are TRBV29-1 and TRBJ1-2; 9 nucleotides match TRBD1. The CDR3 is made up of 12 amino acids. Unmatched junction bases numbered 7, after V lost 6 bases and J lost 8 bases. Per the germline V gene, CDR1 is SQVTM and CDR2 is ANQGSEA. The CDR3 spells CSVGQGSGGYTF. DNA for the CDR3: TGCAGCGTGGGACAGGGTTCGGGAGGCTACACCTTC.

This chain uses TRBV12-3 or TRBV12-4 with TRBJ1-2; D uncertain. The germline V and J ends were trimmed by 0 bases and 8 bases, with 10 bases remaining between them. The CDR3 totals 13 residues. The CDR3 region is CASSLARQGGYTF. The CDR3 DNA reads TGTGCCAGCAGTTTAGCGCGGCAAGGGGGCTACACCTTC.

The rearrangement links TRBV3-1 (or the pseudogene TRBV3-2) to TRBJ2-1, with 10 bases lining up with TRBD2. The germline V gene encodes CDR1 LGHDT and CDR2 YNNKEL (reference sequence). The CDR3 totals 15 residues. V lost 1 base and J lost 10; bases outside the gene matches: 7. The CDR3 region has the DNA TGTGCCAGCAGCCAAGGCCTAGCGGGAGTAGGGGAGCAGTTCTTC. This gives the protein CASSQGLAGVGEQFF.

The chain recombines TRBV12-3 or TRBV12-4 with TRBJ1-1, with D hard to call. This CDR3 region has 12 residues. Trimming shortened V by 6 bases and J by 3 bases, and 8 bases separated the two germline ends. The CDR3 region is CASSYSDTEAFF. The CDR3 bases are TGTGCCAGCAGCTACAGTGACACTGAAGCTTTCTTT.

V usage is TRBV6-2 or TRBV6-3 and J usage is TRBJ1-5; D not resolved. In germline, CDR1 is MNHEY, CDR2 SVGEGT. This CDR3 has 15 residues. V lost 6 bases, J lost 2 bases, and 14 bases lay in between. The CDR3 DNA follows: TGTGCCAGCAGCCCCGGGGAGTGGCGCAATCAGCCCCAGCATTTT. Translated, it gives CASSPGEWRNQPQHF.

The chain carries TRBV5-1 and TRBJ2-1; 16 bases are a match to TRBD2. The junction had 2 bases not matched to a gene; V was cut back by 4 bases and J by 10 bases. Looked up from germline, CDR1 is SGHRS and CDR2 is YFSETQ. There are 14 residues in the CDR3. The CDR3 region has the DNA TGCGCCAGCAGCCAGGGACTAGCGGGAGGGGAGCAGTTCTTC. The encoded protein is CASSQGLAGGEQFF.

The rearrangement links TRBV12-3 or TRBV12-4 to TRBJ2-1, with D perhaps matching TRBD2 (6 bases). Trimming shortened V by 5 bases and J by 10 bases, and 12 bases separated the two germline ends. CDR3 size: 12 residues. DNA of the CDR3: TGTGCCAGCAGTCCGGGACTTCCGGAGCAGTTCTTC. It is translated as CASSPGLPEQFF.

V is TRBV6-2 or TRBV6-3 and J is TRBJ1-5; no firm D call. CDR3 length: 16 residues. V shed 5 bases and J shed 7 bases, with 21 bases lying between them. The germline V gene encodes CDR1 MNHEY and CDR2 SVGEGT. The CDR3: CASSKERYPLRQPQHF. DNA for the CDR3: TGTGCCAGCAGTAAGGAGCGGTACCCATTAAGGCAGCCCCAGCATTTT.

The chain recombines TRBV19 with TRBJ2-7; 8 bases fit TRBD1. Germline trimming cut 3 bases from V and 5 bases from J; bases unmatched to any gene: 9. The CDR3 totals 15 residues. Germline values: CDR1 LNHDA, CDR2 SQIVND (reference sequence). CDR3 in amino acids: CASSIPGRGQNEQYF. CDR3 bases: TGTGCCAGTAGTATCCCCGGCAGGGGGCAAAACGAGCAGTACTTC.

The chain couples TRBV5-1 to TRBJ2-7; TRBD2 might be the D (6 bases). Germline V gene sequence: CDR1 SGHRS, CDR2 YFSETQ. The CDR3 has 15 amino acids. The V and J ends lost 4 bases and 1 base respectively, with 15 bases between them. The CDR3 sequence is CASSPRDLLSYEQYF. CDR3 nucleotides: TGCGCCAGCAGCCCGCGGGACTTACTTTCCTACGAGCAGTACTTC.

The chain combines TRBV4-3 with TRBJ1-4; 11 nucleotides agree with TRBD1. Germline CDR1 and CDR2: LGHNA and YSLEER. The CDR3 length is 16 residues. V lost 1 base and J lost 8; bases outside the gene matches: 6. CDR3: CASSQALGQGDEKLFF. The CDR3 coding sequence is TGCGCCAGCAGCCAAGCCTTGGGACAGGGGGACGAAAAACTGTTTTTT.

The chain couples TRBV5-1 to TRBJ2-1, with 14 bases aligning to TRBD2. The CDR3 contains 16 residues. Trimming took 4 bases from V and 9 from J; bases not matched to a gene: 9. The germline gives CDR1 SGHRS, CDR2 YFSETQ. The CDR3 sequence is CASSATGLAGEGEQFF. CDR3 nucleotide sequence: TGCGCCAGCAGCGCTACGGGACTAGCGGGAGAGGGTGAGCAGTTCTTC.

Here the CDR3 reads CASCPGGGAGGAFF. The CDR3 bases are TGTGCCAGTTGTCCTGGGGGCGGGGCTGGGGGAGCTTTCTTT. The chain links TRBV6-5 to TRBJ1-1; D is perhaps TRBD1 (6 bases). The CDR3 is 14 residues long. Germline CDR1 and CDR2: MNHEY and SVGAGI. Trimming stripped 9 bases from V and 10 bases from J, with 24 bases between.

This clone is a singleton in its sample. This rearrangement joins TRBV7-9 to TRBJ1-3; no clear D gene. This CDR3 is built from 14 residues. CDR1 is SEHNR and CDR2 is FQNEAQ in the germline V gene (reference sequence). The V end lost 8 bases, the J end lost 3 bases, and 14 bases lay between the germline ends. CDR3: CASLGASDGNTIYF. The CDR3 DNA reads TGTGCCAGCCTCGGAGCCTCGGATGGAAACACCATATATTTT.

This CDR3 is CASSRTGGLGYTF. CDR3 sequence (DNA): TGCGCCAGCAGCCGCACAGGGGGGTTGGGCTACACCTTC. The V gene is TRBV4-3, the J gene TRBJ1-2; 8 nucleotides match TRBD1. This CDR3 is 13 amino acids long. V dropped 4 bases and J dropped 8; count of bases not matched to a gene: 6. Germline V gene sequence: CDR1 LGHNA, CDR2 YSLEER.